The 26 T cell receptor beta chains below all came from one sample that was sequenced in a study of technical replicates of blood from a few donors. The method was immunoSEQ multiplex PCR; TCRdb's version includes in-frame clones alone and lacks a portion of them. The sample lists about 83,000 clones, just over 95% occurring once. Sequenced: T cells isolated from PBMCs. The receptors stem from a human donor in good health.

This clone has only one observation. This chain links TRBV6-1 with TRBJ2-1; no reliable D call. The CDR3 is 12 residues long. The V end lost 2 bases, the J end lost 7 bases, and 6 bases lay between the germline ends. Germline V CDR1 and CDR2: MNHNS, SASEGT. CDR3: CASSEFQNEQFF. The CDR3 nucleotides read TGTGCCAGCAGTGAATTCCAGAATGAGCAGTTCTTC.

V usage is TRBV30 and J usage is TRBJ1-2, with a weak D call TRBD1 (5 bases). This CDR3 comprises 15 residues. V was cut by 0 bases and J by 6 bases, with 17 bases left in between. CDR1 and CDR2 (germline): GTSNPN, SVGIG (reference sequence). In DNA form, the CDR3 reads TGTGCCTGGAGTGTAACGGGCAGGGAATTTGATGGCTACACCTTC. It translates to CAWSVTGREFDGYTF.

V and J are TRBV25-1 and TRBJ1-2, with D possibly matching TRBD1 (6 bases). The V end was cut by 8 bases, the J end by 3 bases, with 13 bases between. CDR3 length equals 13 residues. Germline CDR1 reads MGHDK; CDR2 reads SYGVNS. CDR3 region: CASQQGWDYGYTF. The CDR3 DNA sequence: TGTGCCAGCCAACAGGGATGGGACTATGGCTACACCTTC.

This clone was counted a single time. The chain combines TRBV11-3 with TRBJ1-1, with TRBD1 as a possible D gene (5 bases). V lost 6 bases and J lost 6, with 17 bases in between. Germline lookup yields CDR1 SGHNT and CDR2 YENEEA. The CDR3 length is 14 residues. The CDR3 loop reads CASSFMTEGAEAFF. As DNA, the CDR3 is TGTGCCAGCAGTTTTATGACAGAAGGGGCTGAAGCTTTCTTT. Supplemented by reference TRBV11-3 and TRBJ1-1, the full variable domain reads EAGVVQSPRYKIIEKKQPVAFWCNPISGHNTLYWYLQNLGQGPELLIRYENEEAVDDSQLPKDRFSAERLKGVDSTLKIQPAELGDSAVYLCASSFMTEGAEAFFGQGTRLTVV.

V is TRBV6-1 and J is TRBJ2-5; D is perhaps TRBD2 (5 bases). The J call could be wrong; TRBJ2-7 is a better fit for the DNA end. This CDR3 spans 14 amino acids. Germline CDR1 reads MNHNS; CDR2 reads SASEGT. The CDR3 coding sequence is TGTGCCAGCAGTGAAAACCCCGGGGTCTACGAGCAGTACTTC. This encodes CASSENPGVYEQYF.

V and J are TRBV19 and TRBJ1-5; 7 bases are shared with TRBD1. This CDR3 spans 14 amino acids. With 4 bases clipped from V and 4 bases from J, the junction kept 4 bases outside the gene matches. Germline-derived CDR1 and CDR2 are LNHDA and SQIVND (reference sequence). The CDR3 loop reads CASSTTGKNQPQHF. In DNA, the CDR3 is TGTGCCAGTAGTACGACAGGGAAGAATCAGCCCCAGCATTTT.

The chain couples TRBV5-4 to TRBJ2-7, with TRBD2 matching over 9 bases. CDR1 and CDR2 from the germline V gene are SGHNT and YYREEE (reference sequence). After removal of 6 bases from V and 5 bases from J, the junction contained 15 bases not matched to a gene. The CDR3 is made up of 16 amino acids. CDR3 loop: CASTKGGAGGFDEQYF. The DNA for the CDR3 is TGTGCCAGCACCAAGGGGGGGGCGGGAGGGTTCGACGAGCAGTACTTC.

The chain carries TRBV6-5 and TRBJ1-5; 7 bases align to TRBD1. From germline, CDR1 is MNHEY and CDR2 SVGAGI. The CDR3 has 14 amino acids. J gave up 4 bases and V 8 bases, and 8 bases lay outside the gene matches. CDR3 nucleotide sequence: TGTGCCAGCGGCCGGGACAGTAAAAATCAGCCCCAGCATTTT. Its protein is CASGRDSKNQPQHF.

Turning to this clone: The sample carries other DNA sequences with the same CDR3. The chain has TRBV5-1 and TRBJ2-7; no reliable D call. The CDR3 is 12 residues long. V lost 0 bases, J lost 4 bases, and 5 bases lay in between. Germline CDR1 SGHRS, CDR2 YFSETQ. The CDR3 is CASSLGGYEQYF. The CDR3 region has the DNA TGCGCCAGCAGCTTGGGAGGTTACGAGCAGTACTTC.

This clone was seen a single time. V and J are TRBV6-1 and TRBJ2-1; 7 bases match TRBD2. The CDR3 runs 16 residues. Germline V gene sequence: CDR1 MNHNS, CDR2 SASEGT. The junction had 11 bases not matched to a gene; V was cut back by 1 base and J by 8 bases. CDR3 residues: CASSEEAGVGWDEQFF. In nucleotides, the CDR3 is TGTGCCAGCAGTGAAGAGGCGGGAGTTGGGTGGGATGAGCAGTTCTTC.

This clone showed up just once. The chain uses TRBV7-2 and TRBJ1-5, with D unclear. Germline V CDR1 and CDR2: SGHTA, FQGNSA. V was clipped by 3 bases and J by 1 base, with 10 bases between them. The CDR3 length is 15 residues. The CDR3: CASSFSSVSNQPQHF. CDR3 in DNA: TGTGCCAGCAGCTTTAGCAGTGTAAGCAATCAGCCCCAGCATTTT.

J is TRBJ2-1 and V is TRBV19, with D perhaps matching TRBD2 (6 bases). The V end was cut by 3 bases, the J end by 7 bases, with 16 bases between. CDR1 LNHDA and CDR2 SQIVND come from the germline V gene (reference sequence). The CDR3 contains 15 residues. The CDR3 DNA reads TGTGCCAGTAGTATTCTGGGGGAGGTAATTAATGAGCAGTTCTTC. Encoded protein: CASSILGEVINEQFF.

The chain carries TRBV4-3 and TRBJ2-1; 10 nucleotides match TRBD1. This CDR3 spans 15 amino acids. V shed 3 bases and J 4 bases; nucleotides not matched to a gene: 3. Germline V gene data show CDR1 as LGHNA and CDR2 as YSLEER. Written as DNA, the CDR3 is TGCGCCAGCAGCCAGACAGGGGGCGCGTACAATGAGCAGTTCTTC. It encodes CASSQTGGAYNEQFF.

The rearrangement links TRBV6-1 to TRBJ2-5; D is unresolved. CDR3 length: 14 residues. CDR1 MNHNS and CDR2 SASEGT come from the germline V gene. Trimming shortened V by 5 bases and J by 5 bases, and 15 bases separated the two germline ends. CDR3 nucleotides: TGTGCCAGCAGTTTCCTACCGATCTCCGAGACCCAGTACTTC. As protein: CASSFLPISETQYF.

The V call is TRBV10-1, the J call TRBJ2-1; the match to TRBD2 covers 9 bases. CDR1 is WNHNN and CDR2 is SYGVQD in the germline V gene (reference sequence). With V trimmed by 11 bases and J by 1 base, 12 bases remained unmatched. The CDR3 is made up of 16 amino acids. Here the CDR3 reads CAEHFLAGVSYNEQFF. CDR3 DNA: TGCGCCGAGCACTTCTTAGCGGGAGTTTCCTACAATGAGCAGTTCTTC.

The chain combines TRBV21-1 with TRBJ2-1; TRBD2 is taken as the D call from the table, unchecked against the DNA. TRBV21-1 corresponds to a pseudogene. The CDR3 totals 17 residues. As DNA, the CDR3 is TGTGCCAGCAGCAAAGTTAGTAGCGGGAGTTGTAACAATGAGCAGTTCTTC. Translation: CASSKVSSGSCNNEQFF.

This chain connects TRBV2 to TRBJ2-1, with 11 bases fitting TRBD2. J gave up 6 bases and V 2 bases, and 12 bases lay outside the gene matches. The CDR3 is 18 residues long. Germline V gene sequence: CDR1 SNHLY, CDR2 FYNNEI. The CDR3 sequence is CASSEIWAELAGVNEQFF. In DNA form, the CDR3 reads TGTGCCAGCAGTGAAATATGGGCGGAACTAGCGGGAGTCAATGAGCAGTTCTTC.

This chain uses TRBV7-2 with TRBJ2-4; D is undetermined. The germline V and J ends were trimmed by 1 base and 4 bases, with 14 bases remaining between them. Germline V gene sequence: CDR1 SGHTA, CDR2 FQGNSA. The CDR3 extends over 16 amino acids. CDR3 DNA sequence: TGTGCCAGCAGCTTAGAATGGTCAGGCGTTAAAAACATTCAGTACTTC. Residues: CASSLEWSGVKNIQYF.

The CDR3 here is CASSGDRGLETQYF. The CDR3 DNA is TGTGCCAGCAGCGGGGACAGGGGCCTAGAGACCCAGTACTTC. The chain has TRBV5-6 and TRBJ2-5, with 10 bases matching TRBD1. Germline V gives CDR1 SGHDT, CDR2 YYEEEE. J lost 4 bases, V lost 4 bases, and 4 bases had no gene match. This CDR3 is 14 amino acids long.

The V and J genes are TRBV6-5 and TRBJ2-2; perhaps TRBD1 as D (5 bases). The CDR3 sequence is 13 residues long. V lost 0 bases to trimming and J lost 6 bases, with 5 bases between them. CDR1 and CDR2 from the germline V gene are MNHEY and SVGAGI. CDR3 bases: TGTGCCAGCAGTTACTCGACAGCCGGGGAGCTGTTTTTT. This sequence encodes CASSYSTAGELFF.

This sequence joins TRBV7-8 and TRBJ2-3; D is perhaps TRBD2 (6 bases). V was pared by 2 bases and J by 6 bases, with 18 bases between. The CDR3 totals 16 residues. Germline loops: CDR1 SGHVS, CDR2 FQNEAQ. DNA for the CDR3: TGTGCCAGCAGCTTACCACCCGGGACTCCTTGGGATACGCAGTATTTT. Amino acids: CASSLPPGTPWDTQYF.

The V and J genes are TRBV29-1 and TRBJ1-2; D might be TRBD1 (5 bases). V lost 3 bases and J 2 bases, leaving 13 bases between the germline ends. CDR3 length: 14 residues. Germline CDR1 SQVTM, CDR2 ANQGSEA. This CDR3 is CSVEGGEINYGYTF. For the CDR3, the DNA is TGCAGCGTTGAGGGGGGGGAAATCAACTATGGCTACACCTTC.

The V gene is TRBV19, the J gene TRBJ1-1; D possibly corresponds to TRBD1 (6 bases). This CDR3 region has 14 residues. Trimming left V 5 bases short and J 4 bases short, with 14 bases between. CDR1 LNHDA and CDR2 SQIVND come from the germline V gene (reference sequence). DNA of the CDR3: TGTGCCAGTAGTCATAACAGGGCAATCACTGAAGCTTTCTTT. It is translated as CASSHNRAITEAFF.

J is TRBJ1-2 and V is TRBV27; D may be TRBD1 (6 bases). Per germline, CDR1 MNHEY and CDR2 SMNVEV (reference sequence). The ends were cut back, 3 bases at V and 6 bases at J, with 23 bases in the middle. This CDR3 is 17 amino acids long. The CDR3 DNA follows: TGTGCCAGCAGTTTGAACAGAGCGATGACAGGTGGCGATGGCTACACCTTC. It translates to CASSLNRAMTGGDGYTF.

The CDR3, as DNA: TGCAGCGTTGGGACAGCTAACTATGGCTACACCTTC. Amino acid sequence: CSVGTANYGYTF. The chain joins TRBV29-1 to TRBJ1-2; tentatively, D is TRBD1 (6 bases). Trimming removed 4 bases at V and 0 bases at J, with 6 bases between. Germline V gives CDR1 SQVTM, CDR2 ANQGSEA. CDR3 length: 12 residues.

The V gene is TRBV5-1, the J gene TRBJ2-5, with 8 nucleotides matching TRBD1. This CDR3 has 16 residues. Germline assignment: CDR1 SGHRS and CDR2 YFSETQ. Trimming took 1 base from V and 5 from J; bases not matched to a gene: 10. The CDR3 coding sequence is TGCGCCAGCAGCTTGTATTCAGGGGGCTCTGCGGAGACCCAGTACTTC. Encoded protein: CASSLYSGGSAETQYF.